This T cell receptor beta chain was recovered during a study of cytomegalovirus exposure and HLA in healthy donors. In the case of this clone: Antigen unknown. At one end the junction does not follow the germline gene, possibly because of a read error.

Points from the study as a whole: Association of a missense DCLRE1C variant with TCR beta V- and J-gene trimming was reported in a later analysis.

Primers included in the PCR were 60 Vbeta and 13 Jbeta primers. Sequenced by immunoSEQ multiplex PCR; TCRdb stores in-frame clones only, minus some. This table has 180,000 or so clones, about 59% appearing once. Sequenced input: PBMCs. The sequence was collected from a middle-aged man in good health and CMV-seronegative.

CDR3 bases: TGTGCTAGCAGTCACCGTGCCGCGGGCGATGAGCAGTTCTTC. Amino acids: CASSHRAAGDEQFF. This chain uses TRBV7-7 with TRBJ2-1; D possibly corresponds to TRBD2 (5 bases). The CDR3 is made up of 14 amino acids. CDR1 and CDR2 (germline): SSHAT, FNYEAQ (reference sequence). Supplemented by reference TRBV7-7 and TRBJ2-1, the full variable domain reads GAGVSQSPRYKVTKRGQDVTLRCDPISSHATLYWYQQALGQGPEFLTYFNYEAQPDKSGLPSDRFSAERPEGSISTLTIQRTEQRDSAMYRCASSHRAAGDEQFFGPGTRLTVL.